The 30 T cell receptor beta chains reported below all come from one sample, sequenced in a study of T cell repertoires in cytomegalovirus infection. One entry per CDR3 protein, called by TCRdb with MiXCR from the reads. The sample has about 400,000 distinct CDR3 sequences, about 35% seen once; the top ten hold 13%. For these TCRs, the target antigens are not known. The specimen was cultured PBMCs, collected from culture after CMV antigen stimulation. These TCRs come from a human donor in good health (CMV status not recorded). Some clones in this sample may be carry-over from other donors' samples.

This clonotype was counted ten times or more. The chain recombines TRBV7-8 with TRBJ2-1; a possible D gene is TRBD1 (5 bases). This CDR3 has 15 amino acids. Germline V lookup: CDR1 SGHVS, CDR2 FQNEAQ. V was pared by 5 bases and J by 9 bases, with 20 bases between. The DNA for the CDR3 is TGTGCCAGCAGCCACCGAGAGACAGCCTGGGGTGAGCAGTTCTTC. Translating gives CASSHRETAWGEQFF.

V gene TRBV4-3 combines with J gene TRBJ2-2, with TRBD1 matching over 8 bases. V was clipped by 4 bases and J by 6 bases; unmatched bases: 10. CDR3 length: 16 residues. Germline V CDR1 and CDR2: LGHNA, YSLEER. The CDR3 here is CASSLGTTGVAGELFF. CDR3 coding DNA: TGCGCCAGCAGCCTAGGTACGACAGGGGTTGCCGGGGAGCTGTTTTTT.

This clonotype was seen a handful of times. The V and J genes are TRBV15 and TRBJ2-2; 9 bases line up with TRBD1. V was pared by 5 bases and J by 1 base, with 5 bases of the junction left unmatched. The germline V gene has CDR1 LNHNV and CDR2 YYDKDF (reference sequence). The CDR3 sequence is 16 residues long. CDR3 in DNA: TGTGCCACCAGCGGGACAGGGAGGGAGAACACCGGGGAGCTGTTTTTT. Translated: CATSGTGRENTGELFF.

This CDR3 is CSVEGQGAAAFF. The CDR3 region has the DNA TGCAGCGTTGAAGGACAGGGGGCCGCGGCTTTCTTT. V gene TRBV29-1 combines with J gene TRBJ1-1, with 10 bases that match TRBD1. Germline CDR1 is SQVTM and CDR2 is ANQGSEA. This CDR3 is built from 12 residues. After removal of 1 base from V and 11 bases from J, the junction contained 4 bases not matched to a gene.

This sequence joins TRBV10-3 and TRBJ2-7; 7 bases map to TRBD2. The CDR3 extends over 12 amino acids. With 11 bases clipped from V and 5 bases from J, the junction kept 9 bases outside the gene matches. Germline assignment: CDR1 ENHRY and CDR2 SYGVKD. CDR3 DNA sequence: TGTGCCGTGGGGGGGGAAAGCCACGAGCAGTACGTC. This sequence encodes CAVGGESHEQYV.

The V call is TRBV5-1, the J call TRBJ1-3, with D maybe TRBD1 (6 bases). The CDR3 sequence is 13 residues long. Between the trimmed V and J ends, which lost 2 bases and 4 bases, there was a span of 7 bases. Germline CDR1 and CDR2: SGHRS and YFSETQ. CDR3 sequence reads: CASSFGQGNTIYF. CDR3 sequence (DNA): TGCGCCAGCAGCTTCGGACAGGGAAACACCATATATTTT. Full variable domain (remainder filled in from reference TRBV5-1 and TRBJ1-3): KAGVTQTPRYLIKTRGQQVTLSCSPISGHRSVSWYQQTPGQGLQFLFEYFSETQRNKGNFPGRFSGRQFSNSRSEMNVSTLELGDSALYLCASSFGQGNTIYFGEGSWLTVV.

With regard to this clonotype: One end of the junction is discordant with germline, which a read error may explain. This chain uses TRBV4-1 with TRBJ2-3, with D unresolved. The germline V gene has CDR1 MGHRA and CDR2 YSYEKL. The CDR3 is 16 residues long. CDR3 sequence: CASSQVGSFLTDTQYF. The DNA of the CDR3 is TGTGCCAGCAGCCAAGTAGGGTCGTTCCTCACAGATACGCAGTATTTT.

The V and J genes are TRBV20-1 and TRBJ2-3, with 9 nucleotides matching TRBD2. V dropped 5 bases and J dropped 4; count of bases not matched to a gene: 7. Germline V gene data show CDR1 as DFQATT and CDR2 as SNEGSKA (reference sequence). The CDR3 totals 14 residues. The CDR3 loop is CSALAGVGADTQYF. DNA for the CDR3: TGCAGTGCTTTAGCGGGAGTGGGAGCAGATACGCAGTATTTT.

This clonotype was seen only a few times. The V gene is TRBV27, the J gene TRBJ1-5, with TRBD1 matching 8 bases. Looked up from germline, CDR1 is MNHEY and CDR2 is SMNVEV (reference sequence). J lost 0 bases, V lost 5 bases, and 12 bases had no gene match. The CDR3 has 18 amino acids. DNA for the CDR3: TGTGCCAGCAGTCCCTTCGGTGTGACAGGGGTTAGCAATCAGCCCCAGCATTTT. Residues: CASSPFGVTGVSNQPQHF.

Only a few counts were recorded for this clonotype. V is TRBV4-3 and J is TRBJ2-3; 7 nucleotides line up with TRBD2. Germline assignment: CDR1 LGHNA and CDR2 YSLEER. The CDR3 consists of 16 residues. V trimming: 0 bases; J trimming: 2 bases; junction bases outside the gene matches: 5. CDR3 sequence (DNA): TGCGCCAGCAGCCAAGAAACTAGCGCCTTCACAGATACGCAGTATTTT. It translates to CASSQETSAFTDTQYF.

The chain has TRBV12-3 or TRBV12-4 and TRBJ1-2; 9 nucleotides align to TRBD1. Losses at the gene ends were 4 bases for V and 0 bases for J; bases not matched to a gene: 3. The CDR3 length is 15 residues. CDR3 nucleotides: TGTGCCAGCAGTTGGGGACAGGGAGCTAACTATGGCTACACCTTC. Encoded protein: CASSWGQGANYGYTF.

This clonotype came up a few times. This chain links TRBV15 with TRBJ2-1; 10 bases map to TRBD2. Germline V gene sequence: CDR1 LNHNV, CDR2 YYDKDF (reference sequence). CDR3 length equals 17 residues. The V gene end was trimmed by 0 bases and the J gene end by 8 bases; junction bases not matched to a gene: 10. CDR3 protein: CATSRDRIAGGGDEQFF. The CDR3 DNA sequence: TGTGCCACCAGCAGAGATCGGATAGCGGGAGGAGGAGATGAGCAGTTCTTC.

The rearrangement uses TRBV6-2 or TRBV6-3 and TRBJ2-3; TRBD1 agrees at 8 bases. Unmatched junction bases numbered 15, after V lost 1 base and J lost 3 bases. The length of the CDR3 is 19 residues. The V gene's germline CDR1 is MNHEY and CDR2 SVGEGT. In DNA, the CDR3 is TGTGCCAGCAGTTACTTGATGAACCTAGACAGGGGAAAGACAGATACGCAGTATTTT. Amino acids: CASSYLMNLDRGKTDTQYF.

V is TRBV4-1 and J is TRBJ2-1; 9 bases match TRBD2. V shed 4 bases, J shed 3 bases, and the junction held 4 bases outside the gene matches. The CDR3 consists of 15 residues. The germline V gene has CDR1 MGHRA and CDR2 YSYEKL. The CDR3 sequence: CASSLAGDHYNEQFF. CDR3 DNA: TGCGCCAGCAGCCTAGCGGGAGATCACTACAATGAGCAGTTCTTC.

The genes are TRBV4-1 and TRBJ1-1; 10 bases fit TRBD1. V was clipped by 2 bases and J by 2 bases; unmatched bases: 5. This CDR3 region has 16 residues. Germline assignment: CDR1 MGHRA and CDR2 YSYEKL. CDR3 sequence reads: CASSQTGTGVNTEAFF. CDR3 sequence (DNA): TGCGCCAGCAGCCAAACCGGGACAGGGGTTAACACTGAAGCTTTCTTT.

The table lists this clonotype with many counts. V and J are TRBV6-1 and TRBJ2-5; D possibly corresponds to TRBD1 (6 bases). V gave up 5 bases and J gave up 4 bases, with 14 bases separating them. From germline, CDR1 is MNHNS and CDR2 SASEGT. This CDR3 is built from 14 residues. As DNA, the CDR3 is TGTGCCAGCAGTACGGACAGTCGCCCAGAGACCCAGTACTTC. Translating it yields CASSTDSRPETQYF.

CDR3 in DNA: TGTGCCAGCAGCGTAGAGGGTAGCGGGAGAGATACGCAGTATTTT. Amino acids: CASSVEGSGRDTQYF. The J gene is TRBJ2-3, the V gene TRBV9; TRBD2 aligns across 9 bases. The CDR3 has 15 amino acids. With 0 bases clipped from V and 5 bases from J, the junction kept 4 bases outside the gene matches. Looked up from germline, CDR1 is SGDLS and CDR2 is YYNGEE. Filled out from reference TRBV9 and TRBJ2-3, the complete variable domain reads DSGVTQTPKHLITATGQRVTLRCSPRSGDLSVYWYQQSLDQGLQFLIQYYNGEERAKGNILERFSAQQFPDLHSELNLSSLELGDSALYFCASSVEGSGRDTQYFGPGTRLTVL.

Remarks on this clonotype: The CDR3 end shows no conserved phenylalanine or tryptophan, and so a read error is likely. The chain couples TRBV27 to TRBJ2-5, with D hard to call. The CDR3 totals 17 residues. Germline assignment: CDR1 MNHEY and CDR2 SMNVEV (reference sequence). CDR3 region: CASSLSRRGRDQETQYL. DNA for the CDR3: TGTGCCAGCAGCTTATCCCGAAGAGGCAGAGACCAAGAGACCCAGTACCTC.

V usage is TRBV20-1 and J usage is TRBJ2-3, with 8 bases lining up with TRBD2. V lost 5 bases to trimming and J lost 9 bases; unmatched junction nucleotides: 16. The germline CDR1 and CDR2 sequences are DFQATT and SNEGSKA (reference sequence). The CDR3 totals 15 residues. The CDR3 region has the DNA TGCAGTGCTGAAGCATTGGTAGCGGGATTAGGCACGCAGTATTTT. Translating it yields CSAEALVAGLGTQYF.

The rearrangement joins TRBV19 to TRBJ2-6; D is uncertain. Trimming took off 8 bases at V and 1 base at J, with 12 bases between the two ends. The CDR3 runs to 15 residues. Per germline, CDR1 LNHDA and CDR2 SQIVND (reference sequence). CDR3 DNA: TGTGCCAGTTCCCGGGCAGTTTCTGGGGCCAACGTCCTGACTTTC. This sequence encodes CASSRAVSGANVLTF.

The chain recombines TRBV19 with TRBJ2-1, with TRBD2 matching 9 bases. Germline V gives CDR1 LNHDA, CDR2 SQIVND (reference sequence). The CDR3 covers 17 residues. The ends lost 6 bases at V and 3 bases at J; junction bases unmatched: 12. The CDR3 loop is CASSKRGGRAGYNEQFF. CDR3 in DNA: TGTGCCAGTAGCAAACGGGGCGGGAGGGCCGGCTACAATGAGCAGTTCTTC.

Many counts were recorded for this clonotype. The chain is built from TRBV12-3 or TRBV12-4 and TRBJ1-2; weak D call: TRBD1 (5 bases). The CDR3 runs to 15 residues. V was clipped by 3 bases and J by 6 bases, with 17 bases between them. The DNA for the CDR3 is TGTGCCAGCAGTTTGAACGGGCAGGGTACGAATGGCTACACCTTC. It specifies CASSLNGQGTNGYTF.

The table lists this clonotype with a few counts. The rearrangement joins TRBV18 to TRBJ2-7; possibly TRBD2 for D (6 bases). The V end lost 5 bases, the J end lost 0 bases, and 11 bases lay between the germline ends. The CDR3 sequence is 14 residues long. CDR1 and CDR2 (germline): KGHSH, LQKENI. The CDR3 loop reads CASSGTSSSYEQYF. CDR3 bases: TGTGCCAGCTCAGGGACTTCGAGCTCCTACGAGCAGTACTTC.

The gene calls are TRBV5-1 and TRBJ2-5; D possibly uses TRBD1 or TRBD2 (5 bases each). The ends were cut back, 5 bases at V and 4 bases at J, with 18 bases in the middle. The germline gives CDR1 SGHRS, CDR2 YFSETQ. The CDR3 runs 15 residues. In DNA, the CDR3 is TGCGCCAGCAGGCTTGGATCTACAGGAGGAGAGACCCAGTACTTC. This translates into CASRLGSTGGETQYF.

The genes are TRBV11-1 and TRBJ2-1; the D is unclear. Germline CDR1 is SGHAT and CDR2 is FQDESV (reference sequence). The CDR3 totals 15 residues. The V and J ends lost 2 bases and 0 bases respectively, with 8 bases between them. The DNA of the CDR3 is TGTGCCAGCAGCTTATGGGGTGACTCCTACAATGAGCAGTTCTTC. This encodes CASSLWGDSYNEQFF.

This clonotype has at least ten counts. The V call is TRBV20-1, the J call TRBJ2-1; D is possibly TRBD1 or TRBD2 (5 bases each). The CDR3 spans 14 residues. Trimming removed 1 base at V and 6 bases at J, with 13 bases between. The germline CDR1 and CDR2 sequences are DFQATT and SNEGSKA (reference sequence). CDR3 in amino acids: CSARVGVRGNEQFF. The CDR3 bases are TGCAGTGCTAGAGTGGGGGTGAGAGGCAATGAGCAGTTCTTC.

The rearrangement uses TRBV3-1 and TRBJ2-1; possible D gene TRBD1, 7 bases. V lost 7 bases and J lost 1, with 11 bases in between. CDR3 size: 14 residues. The germline gives CDR1 LGHDT, CDR2 YNNKEL (reference sequence). As DNA, the CDR3 is TGTGCCAGCACCCCAGGGGGGTCCTACAATGAGCAGTTCTTC. This translates into CASTPGGSYNEQFF.

There are a few counts of this clonotype. The chain recombines TRBV14 with TRBJ2-7; 9 bases line up with TRBD1. Germline V gives CDR1 SGHDN, CDR2 FVKESK. J was trimmed by 6 bases and V by 4 bases; bases with no gene match: 10. This CDR3 is built from 15 residues. The CDR3 here is CASSLSGTGTREQYV. DNA for the CDR3: TGTGCCAGCAGCCTTTCCGGGACAGGGACTCGCGAGCAGTACGTC.

This sequence joins TRBV28 and TRBJ1-1; 7 nucleotides match TRBD1. CDR3 length: 16 amino acids. The V gene's germline CDR1 is MDHEN and CDR2 SYDVKM. V gave up 6 bases and J gave up 3 bases; unmatched junction bases: 13. Here the CDR3 DNA reads TGTGCCAGCAGATACCACAGGGGCGCATGGGACACTGAAGCTTTCTTT. Its protein is CASRYHRGAWDTEAFF.

The chain joins TRBV6-2 or TRBV6-3 to TRBJ2-7; weak D call: TRBD2 (5 bases). There are 15 residues in the CDR3. The germline V gene encodes CDR1 MNHEY and CDR2 SVGEGT. Trimming removed 6 bases at V and 0 bases at J, with 15 bases between. The CDR3 DNA reads TGTGCCAGCAGCCTTTTGGACTGGAGCTCCTACGAGCAGTACTTC. Its protein is CASSLLDWSSYEQYF.